This T cell receptor (beta chain) was sequenced during a study of ipilimumab plus nivolumab after autologous stem cell transplantation. Study-wide context: The DLBCL group included primary refractory and relapsed cases.

Sequencing used immunoSEQ multiplex PCR; TCRdb keeps in-frame clones, though not all of them. The sample contains roughly 20,000 clones, over 65% of which appear only once. Patients got 3 mg/kg IV nivolumab weeks 1, 4, 7, 10, then biweekly through week 26. The study's findings and limits: The authors say TCR, Treg and microbiome findings warrant further study.

Turning to this clone: The antigen remains unidentified.

This sequence was found in a male donor with diffuse large B-cell lymphoma. The specimen was PBMCs, collected in a trial of ipilimumab plus nivolumab as post-transplant consolidation.

The CDR3 DNA reads as TGTGCCAGCAGCTTAATCGCGACTAGCGGGGGCACAGATACGCAGTATTTT. It yields the protein CASSLIATSGGTDTQYF. The V and J genes are TRBV7-9 and TRBJ2-3, with TRBD2 matching 11 bases. The CDR3 is made up of 17 amino acids. V shed 2 bases and J 1 base; nucleotides not matched to a gene: 5. Per germline, CDR1 SEHNR and CDR2 FQNEAQ (reference sequence).